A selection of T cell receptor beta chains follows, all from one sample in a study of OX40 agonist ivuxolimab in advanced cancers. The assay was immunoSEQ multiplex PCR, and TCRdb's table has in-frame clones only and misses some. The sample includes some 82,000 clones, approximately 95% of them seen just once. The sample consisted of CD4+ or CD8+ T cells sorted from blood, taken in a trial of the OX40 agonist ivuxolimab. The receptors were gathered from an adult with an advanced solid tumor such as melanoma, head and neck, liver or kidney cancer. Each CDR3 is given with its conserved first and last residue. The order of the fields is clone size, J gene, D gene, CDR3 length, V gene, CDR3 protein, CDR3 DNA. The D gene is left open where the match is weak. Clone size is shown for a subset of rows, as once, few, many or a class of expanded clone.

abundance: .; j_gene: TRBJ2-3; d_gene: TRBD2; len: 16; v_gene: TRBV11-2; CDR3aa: CASSPLSGTGTDTQYF; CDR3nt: TGTGCCAGCAGCCCCCTAAGCGGGACCGGCACAGATACGCAGTATTTT
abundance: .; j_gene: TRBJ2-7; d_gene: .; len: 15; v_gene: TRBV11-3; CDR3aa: CASSLLESAFYEQYF; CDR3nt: TGTGCCAGCAGCTTACTCGAGAGCGCCTTCTACGAGCAGTACTTC
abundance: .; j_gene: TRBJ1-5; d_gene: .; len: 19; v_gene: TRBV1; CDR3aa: CTSSQFNSDSQRGNQPQHF; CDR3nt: TGCACCAGCAGCCAATTTAATTCGGATTCGCAGCGGGGCAATCAGCCCCAGCATTTT
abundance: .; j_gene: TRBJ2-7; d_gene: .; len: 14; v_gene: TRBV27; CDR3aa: CASSSPFRDYEQYF; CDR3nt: TGTGCCAGCAGTTCACCTTTCAGGGACTACGAGCAGTACTTC
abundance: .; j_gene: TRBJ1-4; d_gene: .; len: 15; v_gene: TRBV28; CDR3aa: CASSPLQATNEKLFF; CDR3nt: TGTGCCAGCAGCCCACTACAAGCAACTAATGAAAAACTGTTTTTT
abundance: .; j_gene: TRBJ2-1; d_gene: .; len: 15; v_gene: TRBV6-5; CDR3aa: CASSYWANNYNEQFF; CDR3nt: TGTGCCAGCAGTTATTGGGCGAACAACTACAATGAGCAGTTCTTC
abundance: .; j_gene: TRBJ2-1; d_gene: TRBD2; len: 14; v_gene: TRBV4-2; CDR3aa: CASSQSLADNEQFF; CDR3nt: TGTGCCAGCAGCCAATCACTAGCGGACAATGAGCAGTTCTTC
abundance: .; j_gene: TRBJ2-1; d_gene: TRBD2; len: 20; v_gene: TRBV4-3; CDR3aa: CASSQVPGTSGRAAYNEQFF; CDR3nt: TGCGCCAGCAGCCAAGTCCCCGGGACTAGCGGGAGGGCCGCCTACAATGAGCAGTTCTTC
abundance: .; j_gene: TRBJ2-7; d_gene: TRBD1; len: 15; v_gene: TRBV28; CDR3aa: CASSFPGTATYEQYF; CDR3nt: TGTGCCAGCAGTTTCCCCGGGACAGCAACCTACGAGCAGTACTTC
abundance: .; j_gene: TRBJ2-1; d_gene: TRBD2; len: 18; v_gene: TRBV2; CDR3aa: CASSEDTLAGRSYNEQFF; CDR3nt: TGTGCCAGCAGTGAAGATACTCTAGCGGGTCGCTCCTACAATGAGCAGTTCTTC
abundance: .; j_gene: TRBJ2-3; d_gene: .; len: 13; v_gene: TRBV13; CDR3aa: CASSLEGTDTQYF; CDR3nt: TGTGCCAGCAGCTTAGAAGGCACAGATACGCAGTATTTT
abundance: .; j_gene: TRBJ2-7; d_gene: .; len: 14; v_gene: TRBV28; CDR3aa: CASTRGESSYEQYF; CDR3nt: TGTGCCAGCACGAGGGGCGAAAGCTCCTACGAGCAGTACTTC
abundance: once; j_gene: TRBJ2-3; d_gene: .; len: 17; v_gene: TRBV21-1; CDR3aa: CASSKVASLSNTDTQYF; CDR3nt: TGTGCCAGCAGCAAAGTGGCCAGTCTTAGCAACACAGATACGCAGTATTTT
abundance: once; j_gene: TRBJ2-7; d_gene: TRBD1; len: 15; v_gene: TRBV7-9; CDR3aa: CASSTGQGRSYEQYF; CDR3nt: TGTGCCAGCAGCACCGGACAGGGCCGCTCCTACGAGCAGTACTTC
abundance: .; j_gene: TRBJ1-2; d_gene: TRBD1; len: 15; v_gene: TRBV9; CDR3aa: CASSVGQGYNYGYTF; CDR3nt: TGTGCCAGCAGCGTAGGACAGGGGTATAACTATGGCTACACCTTC
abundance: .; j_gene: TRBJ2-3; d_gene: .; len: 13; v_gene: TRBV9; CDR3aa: CASERNGQDTQYF; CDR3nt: TGTGCCAGCGAGCGTAACGGGCAAGATACGCAGTATTTT
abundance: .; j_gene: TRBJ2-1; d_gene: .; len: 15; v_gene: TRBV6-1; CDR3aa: CASREIVSSYNEQFF; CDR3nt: TGTGCCAGCAGAGAAATAGTGAGCTCCTACAATGAGCAGTTCTTC
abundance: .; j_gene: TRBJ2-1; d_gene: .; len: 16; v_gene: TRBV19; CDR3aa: CASSIEQQNSYNEQFF; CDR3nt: TGTGCCAGTAGTATAGAGCAGCAAAACTCCTACAATGAGCAGTTCTTC
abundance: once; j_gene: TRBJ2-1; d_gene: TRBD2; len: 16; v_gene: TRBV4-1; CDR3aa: CASSQVLLADDNEQFF; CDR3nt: TGCGCCAGCAGCCAAGTACTGCTAGCGGACGACAATGAGCAGTTCTTC
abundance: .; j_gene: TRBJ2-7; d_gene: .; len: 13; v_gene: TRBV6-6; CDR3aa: CASSYVQTDEQYF; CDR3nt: TGTGCCAGCAGTTACGTCCAAACGGACGAGCAGTACTTC
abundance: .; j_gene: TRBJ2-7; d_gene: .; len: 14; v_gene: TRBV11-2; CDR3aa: CASSFMDTGYEQYF; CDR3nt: TGTGCCAGCAGCTTCATGGACACAGGCTACGAGCAGTACTTC
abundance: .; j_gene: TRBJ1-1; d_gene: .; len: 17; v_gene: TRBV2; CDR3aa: CASSELRGGTVNTEAFF; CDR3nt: TGTGCCAGCAGTGAATTACGTGGGGGGACGGTGAACACTGAAGCTTTCTTT
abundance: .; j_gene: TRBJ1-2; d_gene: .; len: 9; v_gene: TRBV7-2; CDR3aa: CASSPGYTF; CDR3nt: TGTGCCAGCAGCCCGGGCTACACCTTC
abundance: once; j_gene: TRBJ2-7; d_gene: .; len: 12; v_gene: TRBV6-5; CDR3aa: CASRGNSYEQYF; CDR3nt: TGTGCCAGCAGGGGCAATTCCTACGAGCAGTACTTC
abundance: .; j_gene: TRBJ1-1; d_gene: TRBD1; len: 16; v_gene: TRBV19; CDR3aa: CASSIAGDRMNTEAFF; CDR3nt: TGTGCCAGTAGTATCGCTGGGGACAGGATGAACACTGAAGCTTTCTTT
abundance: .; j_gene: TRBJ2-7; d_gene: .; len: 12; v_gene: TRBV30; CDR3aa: CAWSEGTYEQYF; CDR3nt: TGTGCCTGGAGTGAAGGGACCTACGAGCAGTACTTC
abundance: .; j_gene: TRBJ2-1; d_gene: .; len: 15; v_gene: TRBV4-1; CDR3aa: CASSHQEGSYNEQFF; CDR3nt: TGCGCCAGCAGCCACCAGGAGGGCAGCTACAATGAGCAGTTCTTC
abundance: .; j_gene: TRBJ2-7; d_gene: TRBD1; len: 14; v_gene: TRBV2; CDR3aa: CASSAAGGSYEQYF; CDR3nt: TGTGCCAGCAGCGCGGCAGGGGGCAGCTACGAGCAGTACTTC
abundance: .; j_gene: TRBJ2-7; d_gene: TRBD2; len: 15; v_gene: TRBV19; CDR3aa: CASSISSGGLQEQYF; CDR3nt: TGTGCCAGTAGTATAAGTTCGGGAGGGTTACAGGAGCAGTACTTC
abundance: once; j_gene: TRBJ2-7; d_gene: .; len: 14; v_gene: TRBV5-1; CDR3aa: CASRPGFGSYEQYF; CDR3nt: TGCGCCAGCAGACCAGGGTTCGGGTCCTACGAGCAGTACTTC
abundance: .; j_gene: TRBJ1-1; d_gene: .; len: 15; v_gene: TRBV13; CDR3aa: CASSPGPLTDTEAFF; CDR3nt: TGTGCCAGCAGCCCGGGGCCCCTCACGGACACTGAAGCTTTCTTT
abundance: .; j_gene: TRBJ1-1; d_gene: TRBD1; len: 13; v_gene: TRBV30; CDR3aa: CAWRDRTLAEAFF; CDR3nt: TGTGCCTGGAGGGACAGGACCCTTGCTGAAGCTTTCTTT
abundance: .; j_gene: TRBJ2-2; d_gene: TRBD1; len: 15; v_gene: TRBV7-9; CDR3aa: CASSLLGQGTGELFF; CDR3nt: TGTGCCAGCAGCTTACTGGGACAGGGGACCGGGGAGCTGTTTTTT
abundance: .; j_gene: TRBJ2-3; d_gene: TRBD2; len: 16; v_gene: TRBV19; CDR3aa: CASSTGTSGSTDTQYF; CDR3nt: TGTGCCAGTAGTACCGGGACTAGCGGGAGTACAGATACGCAGTATTTT
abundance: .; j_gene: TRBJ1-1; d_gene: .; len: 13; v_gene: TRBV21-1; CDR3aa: CASIQGAGTEAFF; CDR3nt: TGTGCCAGCATCCAGGGGGCGGGAACTGAAGCTTTCTTT
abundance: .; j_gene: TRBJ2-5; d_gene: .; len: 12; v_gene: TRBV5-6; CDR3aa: CASSAVEETQYF; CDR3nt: TGTGCCAGCAGCGCGGTGGAAGAGACCCAGTACTTC
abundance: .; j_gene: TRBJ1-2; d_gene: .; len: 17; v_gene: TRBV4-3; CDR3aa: CASSQALVRGYDYGYTF; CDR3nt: TGCGCCAGCAGCCAAGCCTTAGTGCGGGGTTACGACTATGGCTACACCTTC
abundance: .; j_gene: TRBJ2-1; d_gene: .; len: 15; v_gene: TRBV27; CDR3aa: CASSLKPGVYNEQFF; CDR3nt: TGTGCCAGCAGTTTAAAGCCAGGGGTATACAATGAGCAGTTCTTC
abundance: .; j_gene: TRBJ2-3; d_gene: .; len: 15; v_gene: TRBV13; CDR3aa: CASSAPTSEGDTQYF; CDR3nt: TGTGCCAGCAGCGCGCCGACTAGTGAGGGGGATACGCAGTATTTT
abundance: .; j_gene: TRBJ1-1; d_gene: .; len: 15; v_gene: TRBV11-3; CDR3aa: CASSLGGIGDTEAFF; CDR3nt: TGTGCCAGCAGCTTAGGGGGGATAGGGGACACTGAAGCTTTCTTT
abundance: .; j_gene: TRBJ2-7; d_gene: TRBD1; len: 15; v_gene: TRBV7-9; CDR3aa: CASSLARGRWDEQYF; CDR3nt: TGTGCCAGCAGCTTAGCTAGGGGGCGATGGGACGAGCAGTACTTC
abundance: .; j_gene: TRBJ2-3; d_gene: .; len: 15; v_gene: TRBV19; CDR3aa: CASSIVGGPTDTQYF; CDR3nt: TGTGCCAGTAGTATAGTTGGAGGCCCCACAGATACGCAGTATTTT